What follows are 28 T cell receptor beta chains derived from one specimen sequenced in a study of T cell responses to AZD1222 COVID-19 vaccine. Produced via immunoSEQ multiplex PCR; TCRdb's table is partial and in-frame only. In the table there are about 97,000 clones, more than 70% of which are singletons. This specimen was peripheral blood, taken on day 0 of AZD1222 vaccination. The source is an adult in good health.

The V call is TRBV9, the J call TRBJ2-5; no clear D gene. The ends were cut back, 4 bases at V and 2 bases at J, with 15 bases in the middle. This CDR3 has 15 amino acids. CDR1 and CDR2 from the germline V gene are SGDLS and YYNGEE. CDR3 DNA: TGTGCCAGCAGCTCCGGAGCCCTGTGGCAAGAGACCCAGTACTTC. The encoded protein is CASSSGALWQETQYF.

The V call is TRBV5-5, the J call TRBJ1-1; D gene uncertain. The CDR3 extends over 14 amino acids. Between the trimmed V and J ends, which lost 0 bases and 1 base, there was a span of 7 bases. Germline lookup yields CDR1 SGHKS and CDR2 YYEKEE (reference sequence). Here the CDR3 reads CASSLVIRNTEAFF. The CDR3 bases are TGTGCCAGCAGCTTGGTTATTCGGAACACTGAAGCTTTCTTT.

V usage is TRBV18 and J usage is TRBJ2-7; TRBD1 might be the D (6 bases). CDR3 length equals 16 residues. Germline V gene lookup returns CDR1 KGHSH and CDR2 LQKENI. V was clipped by 3 bases and J by 0 bases, with 15 bases between them. CDR3 loop: CASSPERIQGSYEQYF. In DNA form, the CDR3 reads TGTGCCAGCTCACCCGAAAGAATACAGGGCTCCTACGAGCAGTACTTC.

This chain uses TRBV15 with TRBJ2-2; D is undetermined. Per the germline V gene, CDR1 is LNHNV and CDR2 is YYDKDF (reference sequence). The CDR3 consists of 14 residues. The germline V and J ends were trimmed by 8 bases and 2 bases, with 12 bases remaining between them. The DNA for the CDR3 is TGTGCCACCGAGCTGGGCCGAAACACCGGGGAGCTGTTTTTT. This codes for CATELGRNTGELFF.

The V and J genes are TRBV5-1 and TRBJ2-3; 8 bases fit TRBD2. Germline assignment: CDR1 SGHRS and CDR2 YFSETQ. The CDR3 loop spans 14 amino acids. The V gene end was trimmed by 0 bases and the J gene end by 5 bases; junction bases not matched to a gene: 2. The CDR3 spells CASSLARGEDTQYF. The CDR3 DNA reads TGCGCCAGCAGCTTGGCGCGGGGGGAAGATACGCAGTATTTT.

CDR3 amino acids: CASSMTGWVSAQHF. The CDR3 region has the DNA TGTGCCAGTAGTATGACAGGGTGGGTTTCGGCCCAGCATTTT. J is TRBJ1-5 and V is TRBV19, with 7 bases aligning to TRBD1. Germline CDR1 LNHDA, CDR2 SQIVND (reference sequence). V was clipped by 3 bases and J by 11 bases; unmatched bases: 10. This CDR3 comprises 14 residues.

The chain carries TRBV7-8 and TRBJ1-3; 10 nucleotides line up with TRBD1. The CDR3 is 15 residues long. With V trimmed by 5 bases and J by 4 bases, 5 bases remained unmatched. Germline assignment: CDR1 SGHVS and CDR2 FQNEAQ. CDR3 sequence reads: CASSIDRGPGNTIYF. In DNA form, the CDR3 reads TGTGCCAGCAGCATCGACAGGGGGCCCGGAAACACCATATATTTT.

The V gene is TRBV18, the J gene TRBJ1-4, with TRBD1 as a possible D gene (5 bases). The CDR3 loop spans 17 amino acids. Germline CDR1 and CDR2: KGHSH and LQKENI. The V gene lost 3 bases and the J gene lost 5 bases, with 19 bases spanning the gap. The CDR3 DNA follows: TGTGCCAGCTCACCCGCTGAGGGGCGAGCTCAAAATGAAAAACTGTTTTTT. Amino acids: CASSPAEGRAQNEKLFF.

The chain employs TRBV11-2 and TRBJ1-4; tentative D call: TRBD1 (5 bases). Germline CDR1 SGHAT, CDR2 FQNNGV. The CDR3 runs 15 residues. Trimming left V 4 bases short and J 6 bases short, with 15 bases between. The CDR3, as DNA: TGTGCCAGCAGCTCACGGGGCCACGGGGATGAAAAACTGTTTTTT. Translated: CASSSRGHGDEKLFF.

This chain connects TRBV28 to TRBJ1-1, with 7 bases aligning to TRBD1. This CDR3 spans 14 amino acids. V was pared by 6 bases and J by 8 bases, with 12 bases of the junction left unmatched. The V gene's germline CDR1 is MDHEN and CDR2 SYDVKM. The CDR3 nucleotides are TGTGCCAGCAGAATCGGACAGGAGCTTTCAGAAGCTTTCTTT. Translation gives CASRIGQELSEAFF.

V gene TRBV6-7 combines with J gene TRBJ1-1; no clear D gene. TRBV6-7 is designated an ORF whose function remains uncertain. CDR3 size: 14 residues. Trimming pared 7 bases from V and 1 base from J, leaving 13 bases between. Written as DNA, the CDR3 is TGTGCCAGCACCTACCCCCCGGGGAACACTGAAGCTTTCTTT. This encodes CASTYPPGNTEAFF.

J is TRBJ2-3 and V is TRBV5-5, with TRBD1 identical over 10 bases. V shed 4 bases and J 4 bases; nucleotides not matched to a gene: 6. The germline gives CDR1 SGHKS, CDR2 YYEKEE (reference sequence). This CDR3 has 15 residues. The CDR3 loop is CASSTDRGMADTQYF. CDR3 coding DNA: TGTGCCAGCAGCACGGACAGGGGGATGGCAGATACGCAGTATTTT.

This CDR3 is CAWSVTTGNEQYF. CDR3 sequence (DNA): TGTGCCTGGAGTGTCACTACTGGCAACGAGCAGTACTTC. This sequence joins TRBV30 and TRBJ2-7; unclear D gene. The germline CDR1 and CDR2 sequences are GTSNPN and SVGIG (reference sequence). Trimming pared 0 bases from V and 5 bases from J, leaving 11 bases between. This CDR3 comprises 13 residues.

This chain connects TRBV6-5 to TRBJ1-3; TRBD1 is a possible D gene (6 bases). The CDR3 consists of 14 residues. Germline assignment: CDR1 MNHEY and CDR2 SVGAGI. V lost 2 bases to trimming and J lost 1 base, with 6 bases between them. CDR3 protein: CASSYDRSGNTIYF. The CDR3, as DNA: TGTGCCAGCAGTTACGACAGGTCTGGAAACACCATATATTTT.

CDR3 DNA: TGTGCCAGCAATGACAGGGGCTTCCAGCCCCAGCATTTT. Translation gives CASNDRGFQPQHF. This chain links TRBV19 with TRBJ1-5; 8 nucleotides align to TRBD1. The length of the CDR3 is 13 residues. Germline values: CDR1 LNHDA, CDR2 SQIVND (reference sequence). The junction had 8 bases not matched to a gene; V was cut back by 9 bases and J by 7 bases.

This chain uses TRBV19 with TRBJ1-2; maybe TRBD1 (5 bases). The CDR3 has 15 residues. From germline, CDR1 is LNHDA and CDR2 SQIVND (reference sequence). The V and J ends lost 7 bases and 3 bases respectively, with 18 bases between them. The CDR3 loop is CASTMGRDGDYGYTF. The CDR3 DNA reads as TGTGCCAGTACTATGGGGCGGGACGGAGACTATGGCTACACCTTC. Full variable domain (remainder filled in from reference TRBV19 and TRBJ1-2): DGGITQSPKYLFRKEGQNVTLSCEQNLNHDAMYWYRQDPGQGLRLIYYSQIVNDFQKGDIAEGYSVSREKKESFPLTVTSAQKNPTAFYLCASTMGRDGDYGYTFGSGTRLTVV.

The chain combines TRBV29-1 with TRBJ1-6; D might be TRBD1 (6 bases). The germline V gene has CDR1 SQVTM and CDR2 ANQGSEA. The V gene lost 4 bases and the J gene lost 8 bases, with 12 bases spanning the gap. The CDR3 runs 13 residues. The CDR3 DNA follows: TGCAGCGTTGCACAGGGTCGGGATTCACCCCTCCACTTT. Its translation: CSVAQGRDSPLHF.

CDR3 DNA sequence: TGTGCCAGTAGTATACCCCCCCCTCCGGGGGGCATAACCTACAATGAGCAGTTCTTC. It codes for CASSIPPPPGGITYNEQFF. The J gene is TRBJ2-1, the V gene TRBV19, with D maybe TRBD2 (7 bases). CDR1 is LNHDA and CDR2 is SQIVND in the germline V gene (reference sequence). V was trimmed by 2 bases and J by 2 bases, leaving 22 bases between them. CDR3 length: 19 amino acids.

This rearrangement joins TRBV6-1 to TRBJ1-2; 7 positions agree with TRBD1. J gave up 0 bases and V 3 bases, and 7 bases lay outside the gene matches. CDR1 is MNHNS and CDR2 is SASEGT in the germline V gene. This CDR3 region has 16 residues. This CDR3 reads CASSDPGQSSNYGYTF. In nucleotides, the CDR3 is TGTGCCAGCAGTGACCCGGGACAGTCATCTAACTATGGCTACACCTTC.

The chain joins TRBV11-3 to TRBJ2-6; D is undetermined. CDR3 size: 14 residues. The germline V and J ends were trimmed by 5 bases and 4 bases, with 9 bases remaining between them. CDR1 is SGHNT and CDR2 is YENEEA in the germline V gene. The CDR3 protein is CASSPWAGANVLTF. The DNA of the CDR3 is TGTGCCAGCAGCCCCTGGGCCGGGGCCAACGTCCTGACTTTC.

CDR3 amino acids: CASTRRTGVGYTF. CDR3 DNA: TGTGCCAGTACTCGCCGGACAGGGGTTGGCTACACCTTC. The chain joins TRBV19 to TRBJ1-2; 9 nucleotides line up with TRBD1. Germline trimming cut 7 bases from V and 7 bases from J; bases unmatched to any gene: 7. There are 13 residues in the CDR3. Looked up from germline, CDR1 is LNHDA and CDR2 is SQIVND (reference sequence).

The chain couples TRBV14 to TRBJ1-6, with 10 bases aligning to TRBD1. The CDR3 spans 15 residues. CDR1 is SGHDN, CDR2 FVKESK, per germline. Trimming at V came to 4 bases and at J to 8 bases, leaving 5 bases not matched to a gene. CDR3 amino acids: CASSRTGGMHSPLHF. The CDR3 coding sequence is TGTGCCAGCAGCCGGACAGGGGGAATGCATTCACCCCTCCACTTT. Full variable domain (rest looked up from reference TRBV14 and TRBJ1-6): EAGVTQFPSHSVIEKGQTVTLRCDPISGHDNLYWYRRVMGKEIKFLLHFVKESKQDESGMPNNRFLAERTGGTYSTLKVQPAELEDSGVYFCASSRTGGMHSPLHFGNGTRLTVT.

This sequence joins TRBV5-8 and TRBJ2-5; no clear D gene. CDR3 length: 14 amino acids. Per the germline V gene, CDR1 is SGHTS and CDR2 is YDEGEE. V dropped 0 bases and J dropped 2 bases, with 8 bases sitting between them. In DNA, the CDR3 is TGTGCCAGCAGCTTGGCCGCACTACAAGAGACCCAGTACTTC. Translated: CASSLAALQETQYF.

The genes are TRBV7-9 and TRBJ1-5; a possible D gene is TRBD1 (5 bases). The CDR3 sequence is 13 residues long. V was pared by 5 bases and J by 5 bases, with 10 bases between. Germline loops: CDR1 SEHNR, CDR2 FQNEAQ (reference sequence). As DNA, the CDR3 is TGTGCCAGCAGCCGGGGCGGGTATCAGCCCCAGCATTTT. This gives the protein CASSRGGYQPQHF.

The chain links TRBV14 to TRBJ2-5; D gene uncertain. The length of the CDR3 is 11 residues. Per the germline V gene, CDR1 is SGHDN and CDR2 is FVKESK. V lost 2 bases and J lost 7, with 5 bases in between. The CDR3 loop is CASSQYGTQYF. DNA of the CDR3: TGTGCCAGCAGCCAATACGGGACCCAGTACTTC.

The chain links TRBV30 to TRBJ2-7, with D unresolved. CDR1 is GTSNPN and CDR2 is SVGIG in the germline V gene (reference sequence). Trimming removed 8 bases at V and 3 bases at J, with 14 bases between. The length of the CDR3 is 12 residues. CDR3 in amino acids: CAGTDISYEQYF. The CDR3 DNA reads TGTGCCGGAACTGACATAAGCTACGAGCAGTACTTC.

This chain connects TRBV19 to TRBJ1-1; D ambiguous. CDR3 length: 15 residues. V was pared by 1 base and J by 1 base, with 10 bases between. Germline V gene sequence: CDR1 LNHDA, CDR2 SQIVND (reference sequence). The CDR3: CASSIVGQPNTEAFF. CDR3 coding DNA: TGTGCCAGTAGTATAGTCGGGCAGCCGAACACTGAAGCTTTCTTT.

The sample holds a few counts of this clone. The chain links TRBV5-1 to TRBJ2-7; 16 nucleotides line up with TRBD2. V shed 4 bases and J 2 bases; nucleotides not matched to a gene: 0. Per germline, CDR1 SGHRS and CDR2 YFSETQ. The CDR3 is 15 residues long. CDR3 loop: CASSGTSGGAYEQYF. CDR3 coding DNA: TGCGCCAGCAGCGGGACTAGCGGGGGGGCCTACGAGCAGTACTTC.